Presented here are 4 T cell receptor beta chains from one specimen sequenced in a study of T-cell memory formation after mild COVID-19. From the 5' RACE reads, TCRdb called clonotypes with MiXCR, one entry per CDR3 protein. The sample holds roughly 89,000 distinct CDR3 sequences, around an eighth seen once. The sample was PBMCs or a T cell subset sorted from them (not recorded which). Source of these receptors: an adult woman who had mild COVID-19 (a few samples of this study predate the infection). Cell type and time point are not known.

The sample holds a few counts of this clonotype. The V and J genes are TRBV30 and TRBJ1-2; TRBD1 might be the D (5 bases). Trimming cost V 1 base and J 4 bases, with 13 bases left between them. The germline CDR1 and CDR2 sequences are GTSNPN and SVGIG (reference sequence). This CDR3 spans 14 amino acids. For the CDR3, the DNA is TGTGCCTGGAGTGAGGACATGAACCGCTATGGCTACACCTTC. Translation gives CAWSEDMNRYGYTF.

The J gene is TRBJ2-2, the V gene TRBV4-3; 8 positions agree with TRBD2. CDR1 is LGHNA and CDR2 is YSLEER in the germline V gene. Unmatched junction bases numbered 7, after V lost 4 bases and J lost 6 bases. The CDR3 sequence is 15 residues long. The CDR3 loop reads CASSPGTGGAGELFF. The CDR3 DNA is TGCGCCAGCAGCCCGGGTACGGGGGGGGCCGGGGAGCTGTTTTTT.

The V and J genes are TRBV9 and TRBJ2-3; D is possibly TRBD2 (6 bases). V lost 1 base, J lost 0 bases, and 18 bases lay in between. The germline gives CDR1 SGDLS, CDR2 YYNGEE. The CDR3 covers 18 residues. The CDR3 DNA reads TGTGCCAGCAGCGTATCCTGGTGGGGCGGGGTCAGCACAGATACGCAGTATTTT. This encodes CASSVSWWGGVSTDTQYF.

The chain carries TRBV7-9 and TRBJ2-7, with TRBD1 as a possible D gene (6 bases). From germline, CDR1 is SEHNR and CDR2 FQNEAQ (reference sequence). V shed 5 bases and J shed 3 bases, with 11 bases lying between them. The CDR3 is made up of 13 amino acids. The CDR3, as DNA: TGTGCCAGCAGCGGCCGGGACAACTACGAGCAGTACTTC. Amino acid sequence: CASSGRDNYEQYF.